The 9 T cell receptor beta chains given below trace back to one sample, sequenced in a study of blood T cell repertoires in COVID-19. The protocol was immunoSEQ multiplex PCR, while the TCRdb copy is restricted to in-frame clones and leaves out a portion. Of over 120,000 clones detected, around 82% appear once; the ten largest clones hold under 4.5%. Source material: peripheral blood. The receptors were gathered from a woman aged 55-69 years with acute or convalescent COVID-19.

This clone was seen a few times. This chain joins TRBV15 and TRBJ2-2; 7 nucleotides line up with TRBD2. V dropped 1 base and J dropped 6; count of bases not matched to a gene: 2. Per germline, CDR1 LNHNV and CDR2 YYDKDF (reference sequence). CDR3 length: 14 amino acids. CDR3 loop: CATSRALAPGELFF. CDR3 DNA sequence: TGTGCCACCAGCAGAGCACTAGCGCCCGGGGAGCTGTTTTTT.

The chain combines TRBV5-1 with TRBJ2-7, with TRBD1 matching 7 bases. The CDR3 sequence is 14 residues long. Germline CDR1 and CDR2: SGHRS and YFSETQ. The trim removed 4 bases at V and 0 bases at J, leaving 4 bases unmatched. This CDR3 is CASSPGTASYEQYF. Written as DNA, the CDR3 is TGCGCCAGCAGCCCCGGGACAGCCTCCTACGAGCAGTACTTC.

This clone was picked up many times. V gene TRBV5-1 combines with J gene TRBJ2-2, with 8 positions matching TRBD2. The CDR3 contains 15 residues. V lost 1 base, J lost 5 bases, and 4 bases stayed unmatched. Germline V lookup: CDR1 SGHRS, CDR2 YFSETQ. This CDR3 reads CASSLTSGTTGELFF. The CDR3 nucleotides are TGCGCCAGCAGCTTGACTAGCGGAACGACCGGGGAGCTGTTTTTT.

The chain combines TRBV6-1 with TRBJ2-1, with D tentatively TRBD2 (5 bases). CDR1 MNHNS and CDR2 SASEGT come from the germline V gene. V lost 2 bases and J lost 0, with 11 bases in between. The CDR3 loop spans 16 amino acids. Here the CDR3 reads CASSEHGGLSYNEQFF. DNA of the CDR3: TGTGCCAGCAGTGAACATGGCGGACTCTCCTACAATGAGCAGTTCTTC.

The chain links TRBV10-3 to TRBJ2-3; D is uncertain. The CDR3 spans 12 residues. V was cut by 5 bases and J by 4 bases, with 7 bases left in between. Germline V CDR1 and CDR2: ENHRY, SYGVKD. The CDR3 protein is CAISPLSDTQYF. The CDR3 nucleotides read TGTGCCATCAGTCCCCTTTCAGATACGCAGTATTTT.

V gene TRBV5-1 combines with J gene TRBJ2-7; a weak D match, TRBD2 (6 bases). Germline V gives CDR1 SGHRS, CDR2 YFSETQ. V lost 0 bases and J lost 0, with 16 bases in between. The CDR3 sequence is 17 residues long. For the CDR3, the DNA is TGCGCCAGCAGCTTGGGAGCGGGCCCTGAAAGCTCCTACGAGCAGTACTTC. Translating it yields CASSLGAGPESSYEQYF.

The rearrangement joins TRBV19 to TRBJ2-5; tentative D call: TRBD2 (6 bases). CDR3 length equals 14 residues. The V and J ends lost 4 bases and 1 base respectively, with 10 bases between them. Germline V gene sequence: CDR1 LNHDA, CDR2 SQIVND (reference sequence). The CDR3 DNA reads as TGTGCCAGTAGTAGGGGGAGGCGCCAAGAGACCCAGTACTTC. Its translation is CASSRGRRQETQYF.

This sequence joins TRBV9 and TRBJ2-1; D call uncertain. The CDR3 is 15 residues long. Trimming removed 0 bases from V and 6 bases from J, with 13 bases in between. Per germline, CDR1 SGDLS and CDR2 YYNGEE. The CDR3: CASSVAPTHGNEQFF. In DNA form, the CDR3 reads TGTGCCAGCAGCGTAGCCCCCACCCACGGCAATGAGCAGTTCTTC.

The chain employs TRBV9 and TRBJ2-3, with 7 bases identical to TRBD2. The CDR3 runs 15 residues. The V segment lost 4 bases and the J segment 4 bases; nucleotides outside the gene matches: 9. CDR1 is SGDLS, CDR2 YYNGEE, per germline. In DNA, the CDR3 is TGTGCCAGCAGCTACGGAGGTACTAGCGCAGATACGCAGTATTTT. Its translation is CASSYGGTSADTQYF.